The 29 T cell receptor beta chains presented below share a single source sample, sequenced in a study of T cell repertoires in cytomegalovirus infection. Using its own MiXCR run on the reads, TCRdb lists one record per CDR3 protein. In the table there are fewer than 300,000 distinct CDR3 sequences, more than 20% of which are singletons. The sequenced sample was PBMCs. The receptors come from a human donor in good health (CMV status not recorded). Some clones in this sample may be carry-over from other donors' samples.

The chain has TRBV7-9 and TRBJ1-5; 8 bases are shared with TRBD1. CDR3 length equals 17 residues. Per germline, CDR1 SEHNR and CDR2 FQNEAQ (reference sequence). Trimming cost V 5 bases and J 1 base; bases outside gene matches: 10. The CDR3 region is CASSTVRGQGSNQPQHF. CDR3 coding DNA: TGTGCCAGCAGCACGGTCAGGGGGCAAGGGAGCAATCAGCCCCAGCATTTT. The full variable domain, in which reference TRBV7-9 and TRBJ1-5 provide the parts outside the CDR3, is DTGVSQNPRHKITKRGQNVTFRCDPISEHNRLYWYRQTLGQGPEFLTYFQNEAQLEKSRLLSDRFSAERPKGSFSTLEIQRTEQGDSAMYLCASSTVRGQGSNQPQHFGDGTRLSIL.

This clonotype has more than one count but fewer than ten. This chain uses TRBV20-1 with TRBJ2-1, with D possibly being TRBD1 (6 bases). With 3 bases removed from V and 16 bases from J, the gap between germline ends came to 13 bases. CDR3 length equals 10 residues. Germline assignment: CDR1 DFQATT and CDR2 SNEGSKA (reference sequence). Here the CDR3 DNA reads TGCAGTGCTAGGCGGGCAGGGGCCTTCTTC. Encoded protein: CSARRAGAFF.

This clonotype has at least ten counts. This chain joins TRBV7-9 and TRBJ2-7, with TRBD2 matching 7 bases. The germline V gene has CDR1 SEHNR and CDR2 FQNEAQ (reference sequence). V shed 1 base, J shed 2 bases, and the junction held 5 bases outside the gene matches. The CDR3 is 15 amino acids. CDR3 coding DNA: TGTGCCAGCAGCTTAGTGGCTAGCGGTACCTACGAGCAGTACTTC. This codes for CASSLVASGTYEQYF.

This clonotype was picked up many times. This chain uses TRBV7-2 with TRBJ2-1, with D possibly matching TRBD1 (6 bases). Trimming took off 3 bases at V and 2 bases at J, with 11 bases between the two ends. CDR3 length: 15 residues. Germline V lookup: CDR1 SGHTA, CDR2 FQGNSA. This CDR3 reads CASSLDQGPYNEQFF. The CDR3 nucleotides read TGTGCCAGCAGCTTGGACCAGGGGCCCTACAATGAGCAGTTCTTC.

In DNA, the CDR3 is TGTGCCAGCAGTTGGGGGAATAGCAATCAGCCCCAGCATTTT. Translation gives CASSWGNSNQPQHF. V gene TRBV28 combines with J gene TRBJ1-5, with a possible D match to TRBD1 (5 bases). Germline V gives CDR1 MDHEN, CDR2 SYDVKM. V was clipped by 4 bases and J by 0 bases, with 7 bases between them. This CDR3 is 14 amino acids long.

The chain employs TRBV13 and TRBJ2-5, with unresolved D. The V gene's germline CDR1 is PRHDT and CDR2 FYEKMQ (reference sequence). V was pared by 1 base and J by 7 bases, with 10 bases between. The CDR3 is 13 amino acids. CDR3 loop: CASSLVGPGTQYF. The CDR3 nucleotides are TGTGCCAGCAGCTTAGTCGGGCCAGGGACCCAGTACTTC.

The rearrangement joins TRBV20-1 to TRBJ2-3; D is unresolved. Looked up from germline, CDR1 is DFQATT and CDR2 is SNEGSKA (reference sequence). Trimming removed 1 base from V and 10 bases from J, with 12 bases in between. This CDR3 has 12 amino acids. The CDR3: CSARVRAEAQYF. The CDR3 DNA reads as TGCAGTGCTAGAGTTCGAGCAGAGGCGCAGTATTTT.

The chain recombines TRBV14 with TRBJ1-1; unclear D gene. CDR1 and CDR2 from the germline V gene are SGHDN and FVKESK. V lost 4 bases to trimming and J lost 4 bases, with 16 bases between them. This CDR3 region has 15 residues. The CDR3 coding sequence is TGTGCCAGCAGCCTCTTCGTCGGGGTCGCCACTGAAGCTTTCTTT. It translates to CASSLFVGVATEAFF.

The rearrangement links TRBV20-1 to TRBJ2-7, with a weak D call TRBD1 (6 bases). The germline V gene encodes CDR1 DFQATT and CDR2 SNEGSKA (reference sequence). This CDR3 spans 12 amino acids. CDR3: CSTRGFGDEQYF. As DNA, the CDR3 is TGCAGCACAAGGGGGTTTGGGGACGAGCAGTACTTC.

The J gene is TRBJ1-3, the V gene TRBV7-9; perhaps TRBD1 as D (6 bases). With 6 bases removed from V and 0 bases from J, the gap between germline ends came to 15 bases. This CDR3 is built from 16 residues. CDR1 SEHNR and CDR2 FQNEAQ come from the germline V gene (reference sequence). The CDR3 DNA reads TGTGCCAGCAGGCCCGGGGGCGGGGACTCTGGAAACACCATATATTTT. Encoded protein: CASRPGGGDSGNTIYF.

This clonotype was recorded at least ten times. The V and J genes are TRBV7-2 and TRBJ1-1; tentatively, D is TRBD1 (5 bases). The CDR3 covers 15 residues. Trimming stripped 0 bases from V and 1 base from J, with 9 bases between. Germline loops: CDR1 SGHTA, CDR2 FQGNSA. The CDR3 region has the DNA TGTGCCAGCAGCTTAGCCCCAGGACAGAACACTGAAGCTTTCTTT. It codes for CASSLAPGQNTEAFF.

Only a few counts were recorded for this clonotype. The chain links TRBV12-3 or TRBV12-4 to TRBJ1-1; D gene ambiguous. This CDR3 is built from 15 residues. Trimming left V 0 bases short and J 2 bases short, with 10 bases between. CDR3 loop: CASSLAERVNTEAFF. The CDR3 DNA reads TGTGCCAGCAGTTTAGCCGAGAGGGTTAACACTGAAGCTTTCTTT.

Regarding this clonotype: The germline gene is not matched at one end of the junction; a read error may be the cause. Here the CDR3 DNA reads TGTGCCAGCAGCTGGAACTATCAGACCCAGCATTTT. Residues: CASSWNYQTQHF. V and J are TRBV11-3 and TRBJ1-5; D is unclear. This CDR3 spans 12 amino acids. CDR1 is SGHNT and CDR2 is YENEEA in the germline V gene.

The chain couples TRBV20-1 to TRBJ2-5, with 10 bases matching TRBD2. The CDR3 runs to 13 residues. J lost 5 bases, V lost 3 bases, and 3 bases had no gene match. CDR1 is DFQATT and CDR2 is SNEGSKA in the germline V gene (reference sequence). Here the CDR3 DNA reads TGCAGTGCTAGGAGGGGACTAGCGGAGACCCAGTACTTC. This gives the protein CSARRGLAETQYF.

This clonotype has a count of ten or more. The gene calls are TRBV12-3 or TRBV12-4 and TRBJ2-7; D not certain. This CDR3 has 13 residues. The V end lost 3 bases, the J end lost 2 bases, and 8 bases lay between the germline ends. In nucleotides, the CDR3 is TGTGCCAGCAGTTTTAGGAATCCCTACGAGCAGTACTTC. Protein sequence: CASSFRNPYEQYF.

This clonotype turned up a few times. V gene TRBV20-1 combines with J gene TRBJ1-3, with TRBD1 as a possible D gene (5 bases). The germline CDR1 and CDR2 sequences are DFQATT and SNEGSKA (reference sequence). V gave up 3 bases and J gave up 0 bases, with 15 bases separating them. The CDR3 runs to 16 residues. The CDR3 coding sequence is TGCAGTGCTAGCCTCGACAGACCATACTCTGGAAACACCATATATTTT. Protein product: CSASLDRPYSGNTIYF.

This clonotype was seen a few times. This chain connects TRBV20-1 to TRBJ2-7; tentatively, D is TRBD2 (5 bases). CDR3 length: 13 residues. The germline gives CDR1 DFQATT, CDR2 SNEGSKA (reference sequence). The germline V and J ends were trimmed by 3 bases and 6 bases, with 15 bases remaining between them. The DNA for the CDR3 is TGCAGTGCTAGCGGACTCTCTGCGGGCGAGCAGTACTTC. Protein: CSASGLSAGEQYF.

This clonotype has ten or more counts. The chain joins TRBV7-2 to TRBJ1-6; D gene unclear. This CDR3 has 12 amino acids. V was clipped by 5 bases and J by 7 bases, with 6 bases between them. CDR1 and CDR2 from the germline V gene are SGHTA and FQGNSA. CDR3 sequence (DNA): TGTGCCAGCAGCCGAGACAATTCACCCCTCCACTTT. This gives the protein CASSRDNSPLHF. Looking up the rest from reference TRBV7-2 and TRBJ1-6 gives the full variable domain: GAGVSQSPSNKVTEKGKDVELRCDPISGHTALYWYRQSLGQGLEFLIYFQGNSAPDKSGLPSDRFSAERTGGSVSTLTIQRTQQEDSAVYLCASSRDNSPLHFGNGTRLTVT.

This clonotype occurred a few times. The chain links TRBV20-1 to TRBJ2-3; D unclear. V lost 3 bases to trimming and J lost 3 bases, with 10 bases between them. The CDR3 length is 13 residues. The germline V gene has CDR1 DFQATT and CDR2 SNEGSKA (reference sequence). The CDR3 sequence: CSASPLVTDTQYF. The CDR3 bases are TGCAGTGCTAGTCCCCTAGTAACAGATACGCAGTATTTT.

The chain employs TRBV29-1 and TRBJ2-1; possibly TRBD2 for D (7 bases). In germline, CDR1 is SQVTM, CDR2 ANQGSEA. The CDR3 totals 15 residues. Trimming pared 6 bases from V and 0 bases from J, leaving 15 bases between. DNA for the CDR3: TGCAGCGTGGGGGGGGCAGGGAGCTCCTACAATGAGCAGTTCTTC. It is translated as CSVGGAGSSYNEQFF.

The V call is TRBV6-6, the J call TRBJ1-5, with TRBD1 matching over 9 bases. CDR3 length equals 15 residues. V dropped 6 bases and J dropped 3; count of bases not matched to a gene: 6. Germline V CDR1 and CDR2: MNHNY, SVGAGI (reference sequence). Here the CDR3 reads CASSENRGLNQPQHF. The CDR3 DNA reads as TGTGCCAGCAGCGAAAACAGGGGGCTCAATCAGCCCCAGCATTTT.

The chain is built from TRBV20-1 and TRBJ2-5; 11 nucleotides agree with TRBD2. V shed 0 bases, J shed 4 bases, and the junction held 7 bases outside the gene matches. Per the germline V gene, CDR1 is DFQATT and CDR2 is SNEGSKA (reference sequence). The CDR3 totals 16 residues. The CDR3 is CSARDIAGGRRETQYF. DNA of the CDR3: TGCAGTGCTAGAGATATAGCGGGAGGGCGTCGAGAGACCCAGTACTTC.

The chain has TRBV20-1 and TRBJ1-1; 10 nucleotides match TRBD1. The CDR3 is made up of 13 amino acids. V trimming: 6 bases; J trimming: 5 bases; junction bases outside the gene matches: 6. Germline V lookup: CDR1 DFQATT, CDR2 SNEGSKA (reference sequence). CDR3 loop: CSAGTGVLTEAFF. CDR3 DNA: TGCAGTGCGGGGACAGGGGTCTTAACTGAAGCTTTCTTT.

This chain links TRBV29-1 with TRBJ2-3, with D unclear. Trimming removed 4 bases at V and 0 bases at J, with 14 bases between. The CDR3 is 15 residues long. CDR1 is SQVTM, CDR2 ANQGSEA, per germline. CDR3: CSVVKGWLSTDTQYF. The CDR3 DNA follows: TGCAGCGTTGTGAAGGGATGGCTGAGCACAGATACGCAGTATTTT.

This clonotype is categorized as medium-sized. This rearrangement joins TRBV7-2 to TRBJ2-2; the D gene is possibly TRBD2 (6 bases). Between the trimmed V and J ends, which lost 3 bases and 1 base, there was a span of 12 bases. The V gene's germline CDR1 is SGHTA and CDR2 FQGNSA. There are 16 residues in the CDR3. CDR3 sequence: CASSLNSGGNTGELFF. The CDR3 DNA reads TGTGCCAGCAGCTTGAATAGCGGAGGGAACACCGGGGAGCTGTTTTTT.

The chain couples TRBV5-3 to TRBJ2-2; 12 nucleotides agree with TRBD2. TRBV5-3 is an ORF, with its function uncertain. V shed 10 bases, J shed 3 bases, and the junction held 7 bases outside the gene matches. The CDR3 consists of 15 residues. CDR3 bases: TGTGCCGCAACTAGCGGGGGGTCTGACACCGGGGAGCTGTTTTTT. It is translated as CAATSGGSDTGELFF.

The chain is built from TRBV20-1 and TRBJ1-1; no firm D call. The CDR3 has 13 amino acids. V was pared by 5 bases and J by 2 bases, with 12 bases between. CDR1 is DFQATT, CDR2 SNEGSKA, per germline (reference sequence). CDR3 sequence (DNA): TGCAGTGCTGCCGCGACATATAACACTGAAGCTTTCTTT. Encoded protein: CSAAATYNTEAFF.

Concerning this clonotype: Given a much more abundant clone one base away, this may be a read error. The rearrangement links TRBV7-2 to TRBJ2-3; a possible D gene is TRBD1 (6 bases). Germline CDR1 is SGHTA and CDR2 is FQGNSA. The CDR3 consists of 15 residues. CDR3 region: CASSLVVGATDAQYF. The CDR3 DNA reads TGTGCCAGCAGCTTAGTGGTGGGGGCCACAGATGCGCAGTATTTT.

In this sample, this clonotype turned up once. V gene TRBV12-5 combines with J gene TRBJ2-3, with 9 bases fitting TRBD1. The junction had 15 bases not matched to a gene; V was cut back by 7 bases and J by 4 bases. This CDR3 has 17 amino acids. From germline, CDR1 is LGHNT and CDR2 FRNRAP. The DNA for the CDR3 is TGTGCTAGTGTCCCGGGACAGGGACTTAGAGGGGCAGATACGCAGTATTTT. It specifies CASVPGQGLRGADTQYF.